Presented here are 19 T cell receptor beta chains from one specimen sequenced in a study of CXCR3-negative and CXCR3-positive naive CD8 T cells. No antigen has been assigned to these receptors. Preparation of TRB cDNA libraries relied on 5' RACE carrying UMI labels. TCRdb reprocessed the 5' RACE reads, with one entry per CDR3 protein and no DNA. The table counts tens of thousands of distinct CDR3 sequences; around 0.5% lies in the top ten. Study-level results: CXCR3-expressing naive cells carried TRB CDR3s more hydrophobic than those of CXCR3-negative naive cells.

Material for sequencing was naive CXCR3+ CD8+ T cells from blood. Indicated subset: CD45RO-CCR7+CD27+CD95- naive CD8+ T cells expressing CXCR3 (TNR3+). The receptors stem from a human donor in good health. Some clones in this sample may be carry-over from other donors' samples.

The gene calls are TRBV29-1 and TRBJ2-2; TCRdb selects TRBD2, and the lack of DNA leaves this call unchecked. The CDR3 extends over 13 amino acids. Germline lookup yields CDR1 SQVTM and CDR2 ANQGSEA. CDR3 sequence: CSAGGGGTGELFF.

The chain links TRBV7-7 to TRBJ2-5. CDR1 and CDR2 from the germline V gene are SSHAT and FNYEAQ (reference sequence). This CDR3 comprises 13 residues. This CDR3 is CASSLGYGETQYF.

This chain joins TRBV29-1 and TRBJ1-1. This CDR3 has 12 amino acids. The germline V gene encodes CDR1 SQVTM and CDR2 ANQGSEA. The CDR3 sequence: CSVVGVETEAFF.

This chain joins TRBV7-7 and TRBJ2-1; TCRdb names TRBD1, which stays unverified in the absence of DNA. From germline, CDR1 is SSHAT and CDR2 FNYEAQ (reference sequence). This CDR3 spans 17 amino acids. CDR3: CASRLRDRANVHNEQFF.

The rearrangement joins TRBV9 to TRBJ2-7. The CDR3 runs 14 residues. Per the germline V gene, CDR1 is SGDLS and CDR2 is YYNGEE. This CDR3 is CASSVGRETYEQYF.

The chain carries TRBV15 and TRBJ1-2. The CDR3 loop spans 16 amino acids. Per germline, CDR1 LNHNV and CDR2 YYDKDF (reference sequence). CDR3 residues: CATSRAGGTLRGGYTF.

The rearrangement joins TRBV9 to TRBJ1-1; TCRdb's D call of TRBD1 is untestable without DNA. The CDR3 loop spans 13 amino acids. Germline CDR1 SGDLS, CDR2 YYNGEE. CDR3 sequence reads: CASSAGARTEAFF.

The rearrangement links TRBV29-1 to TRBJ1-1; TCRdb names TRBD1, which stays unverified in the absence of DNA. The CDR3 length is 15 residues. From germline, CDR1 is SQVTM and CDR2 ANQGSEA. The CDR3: CSVEERSRQPMWAFF.

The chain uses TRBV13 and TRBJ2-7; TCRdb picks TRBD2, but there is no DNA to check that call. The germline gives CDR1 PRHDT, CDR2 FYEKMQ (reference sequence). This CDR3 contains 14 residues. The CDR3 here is CASSLRGDDYEQYF. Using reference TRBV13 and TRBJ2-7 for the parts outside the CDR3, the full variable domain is AAGVIQSPRHLIKEKRETATLKCYPIPRHDTVYWYQQGPGQDPQFLISFYEKMQSDKGSIPDRFSAQQFSDYHSELNMSSLELGDSALYFCASSLRGDDYEQYFGPGTRLTVT.

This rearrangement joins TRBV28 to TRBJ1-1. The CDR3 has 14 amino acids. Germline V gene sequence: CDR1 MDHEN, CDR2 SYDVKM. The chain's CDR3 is CASRLGPPGTEAFF.

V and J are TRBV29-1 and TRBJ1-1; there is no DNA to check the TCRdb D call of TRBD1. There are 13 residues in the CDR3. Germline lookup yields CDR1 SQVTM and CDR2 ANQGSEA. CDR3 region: CSVEVPEFAEAFF. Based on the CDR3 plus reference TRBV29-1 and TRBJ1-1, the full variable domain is SAVISQKPSRDICQRGTSLTIQCQVDSQVTMMFWYRQQPGQSLTLIATANQGSEATYESGFVIDKFPISRPNLTFSTLTVSNMSPEDSSIYLCSVEVPEFAEAFFGQGTRLTVV.

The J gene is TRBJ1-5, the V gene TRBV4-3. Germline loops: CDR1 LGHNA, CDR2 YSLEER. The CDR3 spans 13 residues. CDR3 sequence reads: CASSQVAGQPQHF.

CDR3 region: CASSLYTGGYETQYF. This chain joins TRBV7-6 and TRBJ2-5; TCRdb calls TRBD1, which cannot be checked without DNA. The length of the CDR3 is 15 residues. Looked up from germline, CDR1 is SGHVS and CDR2 is FNYEAQ.

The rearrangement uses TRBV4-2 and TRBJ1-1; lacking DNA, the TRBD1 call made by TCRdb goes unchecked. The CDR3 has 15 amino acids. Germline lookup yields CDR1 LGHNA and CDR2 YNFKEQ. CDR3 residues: CASSQGGNGFAEAFF.

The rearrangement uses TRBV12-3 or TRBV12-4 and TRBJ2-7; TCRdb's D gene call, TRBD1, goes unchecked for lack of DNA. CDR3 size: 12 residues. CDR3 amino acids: CASTLGGGEQYF.

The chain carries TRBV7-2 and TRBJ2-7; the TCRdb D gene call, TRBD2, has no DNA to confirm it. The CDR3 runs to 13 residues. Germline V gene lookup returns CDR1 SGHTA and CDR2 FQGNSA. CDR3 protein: CASSLALGGEQYF.

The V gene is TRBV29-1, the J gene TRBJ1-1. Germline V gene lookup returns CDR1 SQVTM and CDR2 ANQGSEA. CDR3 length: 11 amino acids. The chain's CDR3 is CSVRGGTEAFF.

The CDR3 loop is CASSPGEEPRGAFF. The rearrangement joins TRBV12-3 or TRBV12-4 to TRBJ1-1; TCRdb calls TRBD1, which cannot be checked without DNA. CDR3 length: 14 residues.

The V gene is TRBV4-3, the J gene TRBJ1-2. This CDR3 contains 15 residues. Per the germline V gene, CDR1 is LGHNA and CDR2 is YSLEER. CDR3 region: CASSQARGNNYGYTF.